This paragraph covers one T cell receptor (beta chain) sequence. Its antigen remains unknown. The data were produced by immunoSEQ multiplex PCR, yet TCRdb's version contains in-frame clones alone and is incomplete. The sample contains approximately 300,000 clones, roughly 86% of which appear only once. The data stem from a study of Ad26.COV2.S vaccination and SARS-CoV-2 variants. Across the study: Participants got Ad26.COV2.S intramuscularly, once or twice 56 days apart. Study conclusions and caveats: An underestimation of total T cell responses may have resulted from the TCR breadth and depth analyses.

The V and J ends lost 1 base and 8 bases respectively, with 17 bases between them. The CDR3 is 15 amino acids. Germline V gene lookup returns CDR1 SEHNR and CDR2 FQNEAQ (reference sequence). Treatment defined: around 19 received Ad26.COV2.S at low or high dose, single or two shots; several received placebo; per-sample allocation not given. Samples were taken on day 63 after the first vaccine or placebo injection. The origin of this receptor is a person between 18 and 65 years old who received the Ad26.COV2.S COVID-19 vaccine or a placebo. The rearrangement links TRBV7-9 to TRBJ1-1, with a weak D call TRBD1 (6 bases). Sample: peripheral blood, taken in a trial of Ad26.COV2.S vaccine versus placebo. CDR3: CASSLDWGAVMEAFF. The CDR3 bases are TGTGCCAGCAGCTTAGATTGGGGGGCCGTAATGGAAGCTTTCTTT.